This T cell receptor beta chain was recorded in a study of cytomegalovirus exposure and HLA in healthy donors. The wider study: The Caucasian-associated ancestry cluster held over 80% of 350 to 450 genotyped donors.

General study results and limits: Analyzed later, association rates of TCRs varied across HLA loci, with DRB1 most and HLA-C fewest.

Primers for the PCR totalled 60 Vbeta and 13 Jbeta. In the original processing: Roughly 11 million shared chains were among the 65 million to 85 million unique TCR beta chains that a later analysis counted. Profiled with immunoSEQ multiplex PCR; TCRdb holds only in-frame clones, not every one. That table gives V, J and clone size, and the DNA gave D and trimming. The sample has 150,000 to 200,000 clones, less than 75% seen once. The table lists this clone with a few counts. The antigen remains unidentified. Sequenced material: PBMCs. This sequence was found in a girl between 5 and 17 years old in good health and CMV-seronegative.

CDR3 residues: CASSLVPQSYEQYF. CDR3 in DNA: TGCGCCAGCAGCTTGGTTCCACAGTCCTACGAGCAGTACTTC. The chain combines TRBV5-1 with TRBJ2-7; D unresolved. This CDR3 has 14 residues. The ends were cut back, 0 bases at V and 1 base at J, with 8 bases in the middle. Germline-derived CDR1 and CDR2 are SGHRS and YFSETQ.